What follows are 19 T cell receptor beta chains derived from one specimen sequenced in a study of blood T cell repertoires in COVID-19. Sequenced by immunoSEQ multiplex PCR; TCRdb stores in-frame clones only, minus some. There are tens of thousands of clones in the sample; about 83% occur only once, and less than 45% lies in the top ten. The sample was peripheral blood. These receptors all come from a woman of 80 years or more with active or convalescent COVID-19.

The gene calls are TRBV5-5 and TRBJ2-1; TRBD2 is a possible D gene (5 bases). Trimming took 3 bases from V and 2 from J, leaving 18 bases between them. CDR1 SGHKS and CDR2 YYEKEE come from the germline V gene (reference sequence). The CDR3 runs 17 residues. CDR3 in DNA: TGTGCCAGCAGCTCCCCGAAGGTGTGGGGAGCCTACAATGAGCAGTTCTTC. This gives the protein CASSSPKVWGAYNEQFF.

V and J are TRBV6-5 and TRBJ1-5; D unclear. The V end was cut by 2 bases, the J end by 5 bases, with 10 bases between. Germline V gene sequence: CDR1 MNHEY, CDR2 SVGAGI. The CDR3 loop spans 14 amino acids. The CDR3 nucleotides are TGTGCCAGCAGTTACAACGGACTGGATCAGCCCCAGCATTTT. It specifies CASSYNGLDQPQHF.

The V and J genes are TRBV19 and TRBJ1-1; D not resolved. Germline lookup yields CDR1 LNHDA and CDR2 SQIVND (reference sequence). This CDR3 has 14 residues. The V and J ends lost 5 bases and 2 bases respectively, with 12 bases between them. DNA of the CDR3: TGTGCCAGTAGTGAGGTTCTCAGAAACACTGAAGCTTTCTTT. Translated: CASSEVLRNTEAFF.

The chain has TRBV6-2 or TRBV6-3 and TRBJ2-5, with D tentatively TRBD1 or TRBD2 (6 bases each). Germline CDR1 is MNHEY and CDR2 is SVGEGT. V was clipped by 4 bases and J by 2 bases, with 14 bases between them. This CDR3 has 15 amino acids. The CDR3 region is CASSSSGAGQETQYF. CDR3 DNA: TGTGCCAGCAGTTCCTCAGGGGCGGGACAAGAGACCCAGTACTTC.

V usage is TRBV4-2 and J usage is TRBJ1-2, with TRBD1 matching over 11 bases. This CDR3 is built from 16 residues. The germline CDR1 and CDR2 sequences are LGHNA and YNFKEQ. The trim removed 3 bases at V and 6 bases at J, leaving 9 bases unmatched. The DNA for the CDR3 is TGTGCCAGCAGCCATCCGTTTCCGGGACAGGGGGATGGCTACACCTTC. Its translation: CASSHPFPGQGDGYTF.

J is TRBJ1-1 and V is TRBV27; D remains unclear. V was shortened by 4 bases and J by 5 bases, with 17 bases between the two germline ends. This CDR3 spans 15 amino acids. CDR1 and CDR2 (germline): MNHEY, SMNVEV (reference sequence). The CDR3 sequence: CASSWEGVKGTEAFF. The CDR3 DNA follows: TGTGCCAGCAGTTGGGAGGGCGTGAAAGGGACTGAAGCTTTCTTT.

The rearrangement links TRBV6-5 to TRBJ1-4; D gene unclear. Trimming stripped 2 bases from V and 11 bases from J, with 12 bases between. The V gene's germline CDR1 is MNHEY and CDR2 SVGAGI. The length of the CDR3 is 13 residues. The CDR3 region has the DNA TGTGCCAGCAGTTACACTACCATTTCGAAACTGTTTTTT. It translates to CASSYTTISKLFF.

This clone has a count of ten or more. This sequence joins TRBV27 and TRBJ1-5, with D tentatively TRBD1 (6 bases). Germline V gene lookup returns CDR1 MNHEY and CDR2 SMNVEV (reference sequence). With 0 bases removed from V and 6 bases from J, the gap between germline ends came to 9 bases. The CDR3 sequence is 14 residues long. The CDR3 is CASSLSQGSQPQHF. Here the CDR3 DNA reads TGTGCCAGCAGTTTATCGCAGGGGAGTCAGCCCCAGCATTTT.

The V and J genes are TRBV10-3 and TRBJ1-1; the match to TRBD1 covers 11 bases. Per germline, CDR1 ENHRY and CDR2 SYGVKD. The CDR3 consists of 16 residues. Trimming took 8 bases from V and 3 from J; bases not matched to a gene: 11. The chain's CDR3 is CAIEGWTGGADTEAFF. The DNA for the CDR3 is TGTGCCATCGAAGGTTGGACAGGGGGCGCAGACACTGAAGCTTTCTTT.

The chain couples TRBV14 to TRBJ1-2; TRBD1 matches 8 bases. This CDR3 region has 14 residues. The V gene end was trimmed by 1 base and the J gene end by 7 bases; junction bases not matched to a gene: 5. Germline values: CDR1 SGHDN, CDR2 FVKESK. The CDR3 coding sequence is TGTGCCAGCAGCCAAGCTTCAGGGGGCTCTGGCTACACCTTC. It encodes CASSQASGGSGYTF.

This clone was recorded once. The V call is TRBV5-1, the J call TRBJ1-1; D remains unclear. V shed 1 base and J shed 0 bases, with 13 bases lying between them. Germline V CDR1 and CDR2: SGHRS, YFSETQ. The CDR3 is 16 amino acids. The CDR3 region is CASSLTPRNMNTEAFF. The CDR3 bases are TGCGCCAGCAGCTTGACTCCGAGGAACATGAACACTGAAGCTTTCTTT.

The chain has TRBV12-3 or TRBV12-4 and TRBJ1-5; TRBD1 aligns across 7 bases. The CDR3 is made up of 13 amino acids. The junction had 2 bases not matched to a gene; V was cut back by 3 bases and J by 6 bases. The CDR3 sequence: CASSLDRPQPQHF. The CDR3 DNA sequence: TGTGCCAGCAGTTTGGACAGGCCTCAGCCCCAGCATTTT.

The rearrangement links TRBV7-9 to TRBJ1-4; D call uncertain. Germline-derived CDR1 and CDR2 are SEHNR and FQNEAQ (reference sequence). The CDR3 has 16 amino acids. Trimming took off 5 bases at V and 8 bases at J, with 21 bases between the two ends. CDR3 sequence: CASSTDGTNDLEKLFF. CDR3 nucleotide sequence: TGTGCCAGCAGCACAGACGGTACGAACGACCTCGAAAAACTGTTTTTT.

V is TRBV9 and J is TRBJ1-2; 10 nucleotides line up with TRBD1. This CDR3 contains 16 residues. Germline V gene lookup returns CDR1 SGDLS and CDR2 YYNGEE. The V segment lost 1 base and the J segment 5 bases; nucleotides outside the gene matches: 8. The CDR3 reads CASSVKLEDRGYGYTF. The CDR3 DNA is TGTGCCAGCAGCGTAAAGCTCGAGGACAGGGGGTATGGCTACACCTTC.

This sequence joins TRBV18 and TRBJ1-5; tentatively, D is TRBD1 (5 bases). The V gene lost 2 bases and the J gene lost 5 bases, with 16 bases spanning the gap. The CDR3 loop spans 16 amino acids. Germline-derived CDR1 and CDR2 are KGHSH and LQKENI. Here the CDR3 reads CASSPGAPTVDQPQHF. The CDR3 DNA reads TGTGCCAGCTCACCAGGGGCTCCAACTGTGGATCAGCCCCAGCATTTT.

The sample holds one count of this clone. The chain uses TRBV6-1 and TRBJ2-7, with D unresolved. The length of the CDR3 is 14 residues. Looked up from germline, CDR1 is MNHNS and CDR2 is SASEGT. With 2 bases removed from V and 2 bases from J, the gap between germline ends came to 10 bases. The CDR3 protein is CASSEILVAYEQYF. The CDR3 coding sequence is TGTGCCAGCAGTGAAATCCTAGTTGCCTACGAGCAGTACTTC.

CDR3 in DNA: TGTGCCAGTGGTTTAGGAGGGTTGGATGGCTACACCTTC. Translation: CASGLGGLDGYTF. This chain connects TRBV9 to TRBJ1-2; unclear D gene. The CDR3 consists of 13 residues. Germline CDR1 reads SGDLS; CDR2 reads YYNGEE. The V gene lost 8 bases and the J gene lost 6 bases, with 17 bases spanning the gap.

The CDR3 DNA reads TGTGCCAGCCTTGACAGGGCTGGCCCTGGGTCTGAAGCTTTCTTT. It yields the protein CASLDRAGPGSEAFF. This chain joins TRBV27 and TRBJ1-1; 7 nucleotides match TRBD1. This CDR3 has 15 residues. The V gene's germline CDR1 is MNHEY and CDR2 SMNVEV (reference sequence). The V gene end was trimmed by 8 bases and the J gene end by 6 bases; junction bases not matched to a gene: 15.

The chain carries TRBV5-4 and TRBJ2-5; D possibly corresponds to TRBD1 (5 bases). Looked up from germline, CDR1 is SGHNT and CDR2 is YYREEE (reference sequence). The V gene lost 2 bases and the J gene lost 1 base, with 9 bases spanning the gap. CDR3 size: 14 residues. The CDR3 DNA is TGTGCCAGCAGCTTAGGGGTTGGCCAAGAGACCCAGTACTTC. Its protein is CASSLGVGQETQYF.